The rows below give T cell receptor beta chains drawn from one sample of a study of T cell responses to AZD1222 COVID-19 vaccine. The protocol was immunoSEQ multiplex PCR, while the TCRdb copy is restricted to in-frame clones and leaves out a portion. The table includes over 150,000 clones, under 95% detected once. This specimen was peripheral blood, taken 28 days after the second AZD1222 dose. The receptors come from an adult who received the AZD1222 COVID-19 vaccine. CDR3s include the opening cysteine and the closing phenylalanine or tryptophan. A D gene is named only where the DNA matches it firmly. Expanded clones are given a class, and other clones once, few, many or no size at all.

J | size | D | V | CDR3 | DNA
TRBJ1-1 | - | TRBD1 | TRBV12-3/TRBV12-4 | CASSPRQGNKAFF | TGTGCCAGCAGTCCAAGACAGGGGAACAAAGCTTTCTTT
TRBJ1-1 | - | TRBD1 | TRBV7-9 | CASSSYRGSSTEAFF | TGTGCCAGCAGCTCCTACAGGGGGTCGAGCACTGAAGCTTTCTTT
TRBJ2-3 | - | TRBD1 | TRBV19 | CASSAQGVDTQYF | TGTGCCAGTAGTGCACAGGGGGTTGATACGCAGTATTTT
TRBJ2-5 | - | - | TRBV11-2 | CASSRGFQETQYF | TGTGCCAGCAGCCGGGGATTTCAAGAGACCCAGTACTTC
TRBJ2-1 | - | TRBD2 | TRBV13 | CASSLAGLAGGYNEQFF | TGTGCCAGCAGCTTAGCTGGATTAGCGGGGGGCTACAATGAGCAGTTCTTC
TRBJ1-3 | - | - | TRBV5-4 | CASSLQGLGGNTIYF | TGTGCCAGCAGCTTGCAGGGGCTGGGTGGAAACACCATATATTTT
TRBJ1-1 | once | - | TRBV9 | CASSVDLAHEAFF | TGTGCCAGCAGCGTAGATCTTGCCCATGAAGCTTTCTTT
TRBJ2-7 | few | - | TRBV4-1 | CASSQGMGYEQYF | TGCGCCAGCAGCCAGGGGATGGGCTACGAGCAGTACTTC
TRBJ1-1 | - | TRBD1 | TRBV29-1 | CSVEPGGTEAFF | TGCAGCGTCGAACCAGGGGGCACTGAAGCTTTCTTT
TRBJ1-3 | - | - | TRBV9 | CASSLREGGVGSGNTIYF | TGTGCCAGCAGCCTCCGTGAGGGGGGCGTCGGCTCTGGAAACACCATATATTTT
TRBJ2-2 | - | TRBD1 | TRBV11-2 | CASSMTTGRIGELFF | TGTGCCAGCAGCATGACGACAGGGCGCATCGGGGAGCTGTTTTTT
TRBJ2-1 | - | - | TRBV7-3 | CASSLTARRGTIYNEQFF | TGTGCCAGCAGCTTAACGGCCCGGCGGGGCACGATATACAATGAGCAGTTCTTC
TRBJ1-2 | - | - | TRBV30 | CAWSTGKYGYTF | TGTGCCTGGAGTACCGGGAAGTATGGCTACACCTTC
TRBJ1-2 | - | - | TRBV9 | CASSVGKGEYYGYTF | TGTGCCAGCAGCGTAGGAAAGGGAGAGTACTATGGCTACACCTTC
TRBJ2-7 | - | - | TRBV2 | CASRAGTGSYEQYF | TGTGCCAGCAGGGCCGGGACTGGGTCCTACGAGCAGTACTTC
TRBJ1-4 | - | TRBD1 | TRBV28 | CASKLQGREKLFF | TGTGCCAGTAAATTACAGGGGAGGGAAAAACTGTTTTTT
TRBJ2-2 | - | TRBD1 | TRBV6-2/TRBV6-3 | CASSYPRDRGPPGELFF | TGTGCCAGCAGTTACCCTAGGGACAGGGGTCCTCCGGGGGAGCTGTTTTTT
TRBJ2-7 | - | - | TRBV6-5 | CASSDSSYEQYF | TGTGCCAGCAGTGACTCGTCTTACGAGCAGTACTTC
TRBJ1-2 | - | - | TRBV18 | CASSEQTGPYGYTF | TGTGCCAGCTCAGAGCAGACAGGCCCCTATGGCTACACCTTC
TRBJ2-7 | - | TRBD2 | TRBV6-1 | CASSDASGGADEQYF | TGTGCCAGCAGTGACGCCAGCGGGGGGGCCGACGAGCAGTACTTC
TRBJ2-6 | - | - | TRBV19 | CASSIRLPGANVLTF | TGTGCCAGTAGTATACGGTTGCCTGGGGCCAACGTCCTGACTTTC
TRBJ2-7 | - | - | TRBV2 | CASSEIVGPGTPYEQYF | TGTGCCAGCAGTGAAATTGTTGGGCCAGGGACTCCCTACGAGCAGTACTTC
TRBJ2-1 | - | - | TRBV19 | CASSIAPANEQFF | TGTGCCAGTAGTATAGCCCCCGCCAATGAGCAGTTCTTC
TRBJ1-1 | - | - | TRBV27 | CASSVGGDTEAFF | TGTGCCAGCAGTGTGGGAGGTGACACTGAAGCTTTCTTT
TRBJ2-1 | once | - | TRBV7-3 | CASSYDGNNEQFF | TGTGCCAGCAGCTACGACGGTAACAATGAGCAGTTCTTC
TRBJ2-1 | - | TRBD2 | TRBV18 | CASSRTAGSGGPGNEQFF | TGTGCCAGCTCACGGACGGCGGGCTCGGGGGGGCCGGGAAATGAGCAGTTCTTC
TRBJ2-1 | - | - | TRBV9 | CASSVESRPVNEQFF | TGTGCCAGCAGCGTGGAATCTAGACCGGTCAATGAGCAGTTCTTC
TRBJ1-1 | - | - | TRBV11-2 | CASTPGSQYTEAFF | TGTGCCAGCACCCCAGGAAGCCAGTACACTGAAGCTTTCTTT
TRBJ2-6 | - | - | TRBV5-4 | CASSLLGVGTF | TGTGCCAGCAGCTTGTTAGGCGTTGGGACTTTC
TRBJ1-3 | - | TRBD1 | TRBV2 | CASSRSGQYSGNTIYF | TGTGCCAGCAGCAGATCGGGACAGTACTCTGGAAACACCATATATTTT
TRBJ2-7 | - | - | TRBV4-3 | CASSQDPRQGMNEQYF | TGCGCCAGCAGCCAAGATCCTCGGCAGGGGATGAACGAGCAGTACTTC
TRBJ2-3 | - | TRBD2 | TRBV30 | CAWSDPLAGESLVADTQYF | TGTGCCTGGAGTGACCCCCTAGCGGGAGAATCTCTTGTGGCAGATACGCAGTATTTT
TRBJ1-5 | few | - | TRBV15 | CATAGGRVSPQHF | TGTGCCACCGCGGGGGGGCGTGTGTCGCCCCAGCATTTT
TRBJ1-2 | few | TRBD1 | TRBV4-1 | CASSIPGGYYGYTF | TGCGCCAGCAGTATCCCAGGGGGGTACTATGGCTACACCTTC
TRBJ1-6 | - | - | TRBV7-9 | CASSSEGRDTYNSPLHF | TGTGCCAGCAGCTCAGAGGGCAGGGACACCTATAATTCACCCCTCCACTTT
TRBJ2-2 | - | - | TRBV11-2 | CASSLWRNTGELFF | TGTGCCAGCAGCTTATGGCGGAACACCGGGGAGCTGTTTTTT
TRBJ2-1 | - | - | TRBV4-2 | CASSVRDGATNEQFF | TGTGCCAGCAGCGTCCGGGACGGAGCCACCAATGAGCAGTTCTTC
TRBJ2-2 | - | - | TRBV5-1 | CASSSTGNTGELFF | TGCGCCAGCAGCTCGACAGGAAACACCGGGGAGCTGTTTTTT
TRBJ1-1 | once | TRBD1 | TRBV23-1 | CASSPQGASRCTEAFF | TGCGCCAGCAGTCCGCAGGGGGCCTCGAGGTGCACTGAAGCTTTCTTT
TRBJ1-1 | - | - | TRBV11-2 | CASSPQTGLTNTEAFF | TGTGCCAGCAGCCCGCAGACAGGTTTGACGAACACTGAAGCTTTCTTT
TRBJ1-1 | - | - | TRBV5-4 | CALSRPGTKGGEAFF | TGTGCCCTATCTCGGCCAGGAACCAAGGGAGGAGAAGCTTTCTTT
TRBJ1-3 | once | - | TRBV28 | CASSSGLLNTIYF | TGTGCCAGCAGTTCGGGACTCTTAAACACCATATATTTT
TRBJ2-7 | - | - | TRBV2 | CAGGAGDRTVAYEQYF | TGTGCCGGCGGTGCGGGGGATAGGACAGTAGCCTACGAGCAGTACTTC
TRBJ2-1 | - | TRBD2 | TRBV9 | CASSVHPLAGGRSGNEQFF | TGTGCCAGCAGCGTCCACCCGCTAGCGGGGGGACGTTCGGGCAATGAGCAGTTCTTC
TRBJ2-7 | - | - | TRBV6-1 | CASSEFGLSLTYEQYF | TGTGCCAGCAGTGAATTTGGGTTGTCACTAACCTACGAGCAGTACTTC
TRBJ1-5 | - | - | TRBV2 | CASSDRERSNQPQHF | TGTGCCAGCAGTGATCGGGAAAGGAGCAATCAGCCCCAGCATTTT
TRBJ1-4 | - | - | TRBV5-6 | CASSFKTARELSNEKLFF | TGTGCCAGCAGCTTTAAGACCGCCAGGGAACTCTCTAATGAAAAACTGTTTTTT
TRBJ2-7 | - | - | TRBV28 | CASSFRGHSSYEQYF | TGTGCCAGCAGTTTCCGGGGACACTCGTCCTACGAGCAGTACTTC
TRBJ2-3 | - | - | TRBV3-1/TRBV3-2 | CASSPTDSTDTQYF | TGTGCCAGCAGCCCGACAGATTCCACAGATACGCAGTATTTT
TRBJ2-7 | once | - | TRBV15 | CATSSMRDPIYEQYF | TGTGCCACCAGTTCCATGAGGGATCCGATATACGAGCAGTACTTC
TRBJ1-6 | - | TRBD1 | TRBV2 | CASRIQGNSPLHF | TGTGCCAGCAGGATACAGGGGAATTCACCCCTCCACTTT
TRBJ2-2 | - | TRBD1 | TRBV19 | CATQGVGTGELFF | TGTGCCACACAGGGGGTTGGAACCGGGGAGCTGTTTTTT
TRBJ2-2 | - | - | TRBV19 | CASSIEVRAGELFF | TGTGCCAGTAGTATAGAAGTAAGGGCCGGGGAGCTGTTTTTT
TRBJ1-1 | - | - | TRBV7-2 | CASSWGTEAFF | TGTGCCAGCAGCTGGGGTACTGAAGCTTTCTTT
TRBJ2-7 | once | - | TRBV29-1 | CSVVGPEAGEYF | TGCAGCGTTGTAGGGCCTGAGGCAGGGGAGTACTTC
TRBJ1-4 | - | - | TRBV14 | CASSPRGRGDEKLFF | TGTGCCAGCAGCCCTCGAGGGAGGGGAGATGAAAAACTGTTTTTT
TRBJ1-1 | - | TRBD1 | TRBV7-3 | CASSRTGKSEAFF | TGTGCCAGCTCGCGGACAGGGAAGTCTGAAGCTTTCTTT
TRBJ1-1 | - | TRBD1 | TRBV6-6 | CASSLTRQGVGTEAFF | TGTGCCAGCAGTTTAACGAGACAGGGGGTTGGCACTGAAGCTTTCTTT
TRBJ2-1 | - | TRBD2 | TRBV14 | CASSPGITSGGRLDEQFF | TGTGCCAGCAGTCCTGGTATAACTAGCGGGGGACGTTTGGATGAGCAGTTCTTC